The 9 T cell receptor beta chains reported below all come from one sample, sequenced in a study of brain T cells in children with intractable seizures. The repertoire was sequenced with immunoSEQ multiplex PCR; TCRdb's copy has only in-frame clones and lacks some. The sample yields 300,000 to 400,000 clones, 93% seen once. The time point denotes: blood from clinic visit 5 months post-surgery; TSC patient then seizure free. The sample in question was peripheral blood, obtained more than 4 months after surgery. These receptors came from a boy in the first two years of life with tuberous sclerosis and intractable seizures.

The sample holds one count of this clone. This chain links TRBV30 with TRBJ2-2; D is possibly TRBD1 or TRBD2 (6 bases each). Germline V gives CDR1 GTSNPN, CDR2 SVGIG (reference sequence). The CDR3 runs to 14 residues. V dropped 5 bases and J dropped 0 bases, with 10 bases sitting between them. The CDR3 spells CAWCRGPNTGELFF. Written as DNA, the CDR3 is TGTGCCTGGTGCCGGGGGCCGAACACCGGGGAGCTGTTTTTT. The full variable domain, its missing parts supplied by reference TRBV30 and TRBJ2-2, is SQTIHQWPATLVQPVGSPLSLECTVEGTSNPNLYWYRQAAGRGLQLLFYSVGIGQISSEVPQNLSASRPQDRQFILSSKKLLLSDSGFYLCAWCRGPNTGELFFGEGSRLTVL.

The chain joins TRBV9 to TRBJ2-7; 9 bases line up with TRBD1. The junction had 9 bases not matched to a gene; V was cut back by 0 bases and J by 5 bases. CDR3 length: 16 residues. CDR1 SGDLS and CDR2 YYNGEE come from the germline V gene. The CDR3 nucleotides read TGTGCCAGCAGCGTAGATTTAGGACAGGGGTCCCACGAGCAGTACTTC. The encoded protein is CASSVDLGQGSHEQYF.

The chain joins TRBV2 to TRBJ1-1; TRBD1 agrees at 7 bases. CDR1 and CDR2 (germline): SNHLY, FYNNEI. With V trimmed by 8 bases and J by 0 bases, 3 bases remained unmatched. The CDR3 has 13 amino acids. The CDR3 sequence: CASADRLNTEAFF. CDR3 in DNA: TGTGCCAGCGCGGACAGGCTGAACACTGAAGCTTTCTTT.

This sequence joins TRBV15 and TRBJ1-2, with D unresolved. Deletions cut 10 bases from V and 7 bases from J, with 13 bases between. CDR3 size: 11 residues. Germline CDR1 reads LNHNV; CDR2 reads YYDKDF (reference sequence). The CDR3 reads CAILGPIGYTF. The CDR3 DNA reads as TGTGCCATTCTCGGACCAATTGGCTACACCTTC.

This clone was counted a few times. This chain's CDR3 is CASSSTLMGLADTQYF. The DNA for the CDR3 is TGTGCCAGCAGTTCCACTCTGATGGGTCTCGCAGATACGCAGTATTTT. The chain couples TRBV6-2 or TRBV6-3 to TRBJ2-3; D uncertain. CDR1 MNHEY and CDR2 SVGEGT come from the germline V gene. This CDR3 is 16 amino acids long. Trimming left V 4 bases short and J 4 bases short, with 18 bases between.

The chain joins TRBV29-1 to TRBJ1-1; TRBD1 is a possible D gene (5 bases). Trimming pared 4 bases from V and 3 bases from J, leaving 18 bases between. This CDR3 comprises 15 residues. Germline V gives CDR1 SQVTM, CDR2 ANQGSEA. The CDR3 loop reads CSVGANRPRDTEAFF. CDR3 DNA sequence: TGCAGCGTTGGCGCAAACCGCCCCAGGGACACTGAAGCTTTCTTT.

The chain is built from TRBV7-2 and TRBJ2-1, with TRBD2 matching 9 bases. The V segment lost 5 bases and the J segment 9 bases; nucleotides outside the gene matches: 8. The CDR3 covers 14 residues. CDR1 SGHTA and CDR2 FQGNSA come from the germline V gene. DNA of the CDR3: TGTGCCAGCAGCCCACCGGGACTAGCTCTTGAGCAGTTCTTC. It is translated as CASSPPGLALEQFF.

The J gene is TRBJ2-5, the V gene TRBV7-6; D is perhaps TRBD2 (6 bases). CDR1 and CDR2 (germline): SGHVS, FNYEAQ. This CDR3 has 18 residues. V was shortened by 1 base and J by 4 bases, with 22 bases between the two germline ends. The CDR3 sequence: CASSLGAFGNGSPETQYF. The CDR3 coding sequence is TGTGCCAGCAGCTTAGGAGCGTTCGGCAACGGGAGCCCAGAGACCCAGTACTTC.

A note on this clone: This CDR3 is also generated by other DNA sequences in the sample. The rearrangement uses TRBV20-1 and TRBJ1-2, with 10 bases lining up with TRBD1. CDR3 length equals 11 residues. Germline CDR1 is DFQATT and CDR2 is SNEGSKA (reference sequence). With V trimmed by 5 bases and J by 8 bases, 2 bases remained unmatched. CDR3 coding DNA: TGCAGTGCTGAGACAGGGGGCGGCTACACCTTC. Translated: CSAETGGGYTF.